This T cell receptor (beta chain) was recorded in a study of T cell changes during pregnancy in multiple sclerosis. CDR1 SGHVS and CDR2 FNYEAQ come from the germline V gene. V was trimmed by 5 bases and J by 2 bases, leaving 6 bases between them. The CDR3 runs 12 residues. Measured with immunoSEQ multiplex PCR; TCRdb has only the in-frame clones, and not every one. The data hold fewer than 65,000 clones, with about nine tenths observed a single time. The source is a female donor with multiple sclerosis, enrolled in a pregnancy study. Sequencing was performed on CD8+ T cells from peripheral blood mononuclear cells, taken after pregnancy. The rearrangement uses TRBV7-6 and TRBJ2-5, with a tentative D call TRBD2 (6 bases). DNA of the CDR3: TGTGCCAGCAGCCGGGGGCAAGAGACCCAGTACTTC. It yields the protein CASSRGQETQYF.